Below, 4 T cell receptor beta chains from the same sample are listed, as sequenced in a study of vaccination and CD4 T cells after COVID-19. The assay that was used to sequence DNA from cultured CD4+ T cells was the Oncomine TCR Beta short-read assay. TCRdb passed the PCR reads through MiXCR, listing each CDR3 protein once. Of more than 20,000 distinct CDR3 sequences listed, approximately 56% are singletons. Treatment in this sample: approximately 10-day PBMC culture with coronavirus spike peptide pools or control peptides (ViraFEST assay). These TCRs' antigens remain unknown. The source material was CD4+ T cells from blood, cultured in vitro, sampled after SARS-CoV-2 vaccination. The receptors originated from a human donor who received a COVID-19 vaccine.

This clonotype came up a few times. The chain carries TRBV9 and TRBJ1-6, with D possibly matching TRBD1 (6 bases). This CDR3 has 16 residues. Germline CDR1 is SGDLS and CDR2 is YYNGEE. V was clipped by 0 bases and J by 8 bases, with 15 bases between them. The CDR3 protein is CASSVEPGRGYSPLHF. The CDR3 DNA follows: TGTGCCAGCAGCGTAGAGCCGGGCAGGGGATATTCACCCCTCCACTTT.

The chain is built from TRBV7-9 and TRBJ2-5; D remains unclear. Trimming removed 5 bases from V and 4 bases from J, with 11 bases in between. The CDR3 runs to 13 residues. Germline V CDR1 and CDR2: SEHNR, FQNEAQ (reference sequence). The CDR3 DNA follows: TGTGCCAGCAGCCCCCTAGGGTCAGAGACCCAGTACTTC. Protein sequence: CASSPLGSETQYF.

V is TRBV7-8 and J is TRBJ1-2, with a weak D call TRBD1 (6 bases). The CDR3 totals 13 residues. CDR1 is SGHVS and CDR2 is FQNEAQ in the germline V gene. Trimming cost V 2 bases and J 7 bases, with 11 bases left between them. For the CDR3, the DNA is TGTGCCAGCAGCTTATCCCAGGGGTCTGGCTACACCTTC. It encodes CASSLSQGSGYTF.

This chain links TRBV11-2 with TRBJ1-4; D not resolved. V was trimmed by 3 bases and J by 5 bases, leaving 13 bases between them. Germline lookup yields CDR1 SGHAT and CDR2 FQNNGV. The CDR3 covers 15 residues. CDR3 residues: CASSLAGRLNEKLFF. CDR3 DNA sequence: TGTGCCAGCAGCTTGGCAGGACGGCTGAATGAAAAACTGTTTTTT.